The clone carrying this T cell receptor (beta chain) was observed a single time. This CDR3 is built from 11 residues. Trimming pared 5 bases from V and 9 bases from J, leaving 9 bases between. The data are from a study of blood T cell repertoires in COVID-19. Clones were read by immunoSEQ multiplex PCR, and TCRdb kept only the in-frame ones, dropping some. The data show over 250,000 clones, about 89% seen once. Source material: peripheral blood. V usage is TRBV12-3 or TRBV12-4 and J usage is TRBJ2-3; D gene ambiguous. This sequence originates from a man aged 45-60 years with acute or convalescent COVID-19. CDR3 protein: CASSPGYTQYF. DNA of the CDR3: TGTGCCAGCAGTCCCGGGTACACGCAGTATTTT.